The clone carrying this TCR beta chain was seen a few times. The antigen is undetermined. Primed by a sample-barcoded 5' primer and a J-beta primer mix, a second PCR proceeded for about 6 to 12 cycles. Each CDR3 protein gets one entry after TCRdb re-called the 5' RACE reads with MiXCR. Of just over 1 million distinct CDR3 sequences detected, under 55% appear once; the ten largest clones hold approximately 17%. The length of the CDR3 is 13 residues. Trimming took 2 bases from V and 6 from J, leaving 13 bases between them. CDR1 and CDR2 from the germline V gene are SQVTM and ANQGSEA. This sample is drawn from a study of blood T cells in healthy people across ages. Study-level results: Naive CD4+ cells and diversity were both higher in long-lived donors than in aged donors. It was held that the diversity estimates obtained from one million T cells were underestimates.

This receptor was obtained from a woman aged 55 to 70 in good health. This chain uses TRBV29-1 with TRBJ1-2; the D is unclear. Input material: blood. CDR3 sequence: CSVENPLVDGYTF. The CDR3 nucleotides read TGCAGCGTTGAAAACCCCCTGGTAGATGGCTACACCTTC.